The clone carrying this T cell receptor beta chain was observed many times. Its matching antigen is unknown. Researchers made TCR beta libraries by using iRepertoire HTBI primers and running Arm-PCR on CDR3 regions. TCRdb passed the multiplex PCR reads through MiXCR, listing each CDR3 protein once. Among 520,000 or so distinct CDR3 sequences listed, approximately 12% were seen once. The data were taken from a study of regulatory T cells in long-lasting Graves disease. The CDR3 consists of 17 residues. V shed 2 bases and J 4 bases; nucleotides not matched to a gene: 13. Germline CDR1 reads LNHDA; CDR2 reads SQIVND (reference sequence). The study's findings and limits: When disease was persistent, TRBV28, TRBJ1-2 and TRBJ2-5 were the favored segments.

Stated time point: newly diagnosed GD, antithyroid drugs for less than 3 months. RNA isolated from PBMCs was used to make the TCR library. This sample was shared with a second study, whose subject was T cells in Graves' hyperthyroidism and ophthalmopathy.

The sample in question was peripheral blood mononuclear cells (PBMCs), obtained at new diagnosis, from a patient treated with antithyroid drugs. The TCR was taken from a woman aged 25-40 years with Graves disease. The chain carries TRBV19 and TRBJ1-1; TRBD1 agrees at 7 bases. For the CDR3, the DNA is TGTGCCAGTAGTATACGCCCGGGACAGTCGAAAGGCACTGAAGCTTTCTTT. Its translation: CASSIRPGQSKGTEAFF.